The 8 T cell receptor beta chains given below trace back to one sample, sequenced in a study of regulatory T cells in long-lasting Graves disease. As to time point: persistent/refractory GD, antithyroid drugs over 5 years with positive TRAb. Extracted RNA from PBMCs served as the source of the TCR library. Building of the TCR beta libraries involved iRepertoire HTBI primers and Arm-PCR of CDR3 regions. MiXCR, run by TCRdb on the multiplex PCR reads, gives a single entry per CDR3 protein. The table shows a few hundred thousand distinct CDR3 sequences, with less than 25% occurring only once. Sequenced here: peripheral blood mononuclear cells (PBMCs), sampled when the disease was refractory, from a patient treated with antithyroid drugs. Receptors originate from a female donor with Graves disease.

The V call is TRBV6-1, the J call TRBJ1-1, with D unresolved. Deletions cut 6 bases from V and 0 bases from J, with 11 bases between. There are 14 residues in the CDR3. Germline loops: CDR1 MNHNS, CDR2 SASEGT. CDR3 DNA: TGTGCCAGCAGCCAACAATCTTTGAACACTGAAGCTTTCTTT. Translated: CASSQQSLNTEAFF.

Ten or more counts support this clonotype. V gene TRBV20-1 combines with J gene TRBJ2-5, with D possibly TRBD2 on 5 matching bases. V lost 8 bases and J 1 base, leaving 11 bases between the germline ends. The germline V gene has CDR1 DFQATT and CDR2 SNEGSKA (reference sequence). CDR3 length: 12 residues. The CDR3 DNA reads as TGCAGTTCCGGTGAGGGCCAAGAGACCCAGTACTTC. It yields the protein CSSGEGQETQYF.

The chain links TRBV7-2 to TRBJ2-2; 8 nucleotides line up with TRBD2. From germline, CDR1 is SGHTA and CDR2 FQGNSA. V lost 2 bases, J lost 2 bases, and 10 bases stayed unmatched. CDR3 length equals 18 residues. The CDR3: CASSLKVAGKLNTGELFF. In DNA form, the CDR3 reads TGTGCCAGCAGCTTAAAGGTAGCGGGGAAGCTAAACACCGGGGAGCTGTTTTTT.

This clonotype was picked up many times. The genes are TRBV2 and TRBJ2-7; D is ambiguous. The germline V and J ends were trimmed by 6 bases and 3 bases, with 9 bases remaining between them. Germline V gene lookup returns CDR1 SNHLY and CDR2 FYNNEI. This CDR3 comprises 12 residues. The CDR3 spells CASSIPYYEQYF. In DNA form, the CDR3 reads TGTGCCAGCAGCATCCCCTACTACGAGCAGTACTTC.

This clonotype was observed at least ten times. The chain uses TRBV6-1 and TRBJ2-1; D remains ambiguous. Germline V gene data show CDR1 as MNHNS and CDR2 as SASEGT. V gave up 2 bases and J gave up 3 bases, with 8 bases separating them. The CDR3 sequence is 14 residues long. The CDR3: CASSETQIYNEQFF. Here the CDR3 DNA reads TGTGCCAGCAGTGAAACACAAATCTACAATGAGCAGTTCTTC.

This chain connects TRBV20-1 to TRBJ2-5; D perhaps matches TRBD2 (5 bases). The ends were cut back, 5 bases at V and 3 bases at J, with 10 bases in the middle. Germline loops: CDR1 DFQATT, CDR2 SNEGSKA (reference sequence). The CDR3 length is 12 residues. For the CDR3, the DNA is TGCAGTGCTCCCGGGCGGGAAGAGACCCAGTACTTC. Residues: CSAPGREETQYF.

Concerning this clonotype itself: A much larger clone is a single base away; this may be a read error. The chain carries TRBV13 and TRBJ2-5; maybe TRBD1 (6 bases). Trimming cost V 5 bases and J 5 bases, with 12 bases left between them. This CDR3 has 13 residues. Germline CDR1 and CDR2: PRHDT and FYEKMQ (reference sequence). The CDR3, as DNA: TGTGCCAGCAGCATCCGGACAGCGGAGACCCAGTACTTC. Its translation is CASSIRTAETQYF.

The chain combines TRBV19 with TRBJ2-7, with D possibly being TRBD2 (6 bases). Trimming stripped 7 bases from V and 2 bases from J, with 15 bases between. This CDR3 spans 14 amino acids. Germline-derived CDR1 and CDR2 are LNHDA and SQIVND (reference sequence). The CDR3 region is CASMEGGGTYEQYF. Here the CDR3 DNA reads TGTGCCAGTATGGAAGGAGGAGGGACCTACGAGCAGTACTTC.